The present T cell receptor beta chain was sequenced within a study of T cell repertoires in cytomegalovirus infection (dated by TCRdb to between 2018 and 2021). In terms of the full investigation: Donor HLA type was relevant to the analysis, because carriage of CMV infection together with the matching HLA type was indicated by public TCR beta signatures.

This clonotype was seen ten or more times. The antigen this receptor binds is unknown. No base quality values were provided; no much bigger clone lies one nucleotide off. General study outcomes and caveats: In both this cohort and an independent approximately 350-donor cohort, the cumulative frequency of public TCR beta family members distinguished carriers of CMV infection plus the relevant HLA type. In the ex vivo response, HLA-C-restricted CMV-specific TCR beta clonotypes were dominant, and in two of eight donors the single most frequent clonotype came from this HLA-C-restricted group.

These reads were obtained on an Illumina HiSeq 1500. The public reads were reanalyzed by TCRdb: fastp trimming at Q25, MiXCR alignment, in-frame beta chains only. Rows matching on CDR3 protein sequence are summarized as one entry with the most common DNA and genes. Counted in this sample were more than 500,000 distinct CDR3 sequences; approximately 17% of them appeared once. 20% to 30% of the sample comes from the top ten. The sample comprised CD8+ T cells from PBMCs. This sequence was found in a human donor in good health (CMV status not recorded). Some clones in this sample may be carry-over from other donors' samples.

The CDR3 amino acid sequence is: CASSLWRDRASNQPQHF. The bases are TGTGCCAGCAGTTTATGGAGGGACAGGGCTAGCAATCAGCCCCAGCATTTT. The sequence joins TRBV28 to TRBJ1-5; 9 of the junction bases match TRBD1. The germline V gene gives CDR1 as MDHEN and CDR2 as SYDVKM. From cysteine to phenylalanine, the CDR3 is 17 amino acids long. Only the CDR3 DNA is retained, 51 bases long and in frame from the first base. Unmatched junction bases come to 3, with V trimmed by 0 bases and J by 0 bases.